A selection of T cell receptor beta chains follows, all from one sample in a study of CD8 T cells in ankylosing spondylitis. TCRdb independently ran MiXCR on the 5' RACE reads; one entry per CDR3 protein. The sample includes a few hundred thousand distinct CDR3 sequences, more than 20% seen only once; the top ten take about 16%. The specimen was blood, either unsorted or a sorted T cell fraction (not recorded which). The receptors come from a male donor with ankylosing spondylitis. The CDR3 runs from the conserved cysteine through the conserved F or W. Each record gives: V gene, D gene, J gene, clone size, CDR3 DNA, CDR3 protein. D genes are given only for firm matches. The size entry is marked missing in some rows and otherwise reads once, few, many or a size class.

v_gene: TRBV28; d_gene: TRBD1; j_gene: TRBJ2-4; abundance: -; CDR3nt: TGTGCCAGCACCCCGGGACAGGGGGCCAACATTCAGTACTTC; CDR3aa: CASTPGQGANIQYF
v_gene: TRBV4-2; d_gene: -; j_gene: TRBJ1-4; abundance: few; CDR3nt: TGTGCCAGCAGCCAAGATAACAGGATGAATGAAAAACTGTTTTTT; CDR3aa: CASSQDNRMNEKLFF
v_gene: TRBV6-4; d_gene: -; j_gene: TRBJ1-6; abundance: few; CDR3nt: TGTGCCAGCAGTGATGGTAGTTCACCCCTCCACTTT; CDR3aa: CASSDGSSPLHF
v_gene: TRBV29-1; d_gene: TRBD1; j_gene: TRBJ2-6; abundance: -; CDR3nt: TGCAGCGTGTTACAGGGGGCTGGGGCCAACGTCCTGACTTTC; CDR3aa: CSVLQGAGANVLTF
v_gene: TRBV20-1; d_gene: -; j_gene: TRBJ2-7; abundance: few; CDR3nt: TGCAGTGCTAGAGGGGGGGGCCGCTACGAGCAGTACTTC; CDR3aa: CSARGGGRYEQYF
v_gene: TRBV5-1; d_gene: -; j_gene: TRBJ1-1; abundance: many; CDR3nt: TGCGCCAGCAGCTTAGACATCAGAAACACTGAAGCTTTCTTT; CDR3aa: CASSLDIRNTEAFF
v_gene: TRBV24-1; d_gene: TRBD1; j_gene: TRBJ2-1; abundance: -; CDR3nt: TGTGCCACCAGTGATATTAGGACAGGGAAGGATGAGCAGTTCTTC; CDR3aa: CATSDIRTGKDEQFF
v_gene: TRBV20-1; d_gene: -; j_gene: TRBJ2-3; abundance: many; CDR3nt: TGCAGTGCTAGGCGGGCGGGACAACGCACAGATACGCAGTATTTT; CDR3aa: CSARRAGQRTDTQYF
v_gene: TRBV3-1; d_gene: -; j_gene: TRBJ1-1; abundance: few; CDR3nt: TGTGCCAGCAGCCAAGATCGTTGGGGTGAAGCTTTCTTT; CDR3aa: CASSQDRWGEAFF
v_gene: TRBV4-3; d_gene: -; j_gene: TRBJ1-5; abundance: few; CDR3nt: TGCGCCAGCAGTCAAGTATGGAGGAATAGCAATCAGCCCCAGCATTTT; CDR3aa: CASSQVWRNSNQPQHF
v_gene: TRBV6-1; d_gene: -; j_gene: TRBJ2-2; abundance: -; CDR3nt: TGTGCCAGCAGTGTTAGCGTTGCCGGGGAGCTGTTTTTT; CDR3aa: CASSVSVAGELFF
v_gene: TRBV12-3/TRBV12-4; d_gene: -; j_gene: TRBJ2-2; abundance: -; CDR3nt: TGTGCCAGCATGATACCTGGGGTAAAGAACACCGGGGAGCTGTTTTTT; CDR3aa: CASMIPGVKNTGELFF
v_gene: TRBV5-1; d_gene: -; j_gene: TRBJ1-1; abundance: few; CDR3nt: TGCGCCAGCAGCTTCCGGGGGGAGGCTGAAGCTTTCTTT; CDR3aa: CASSFRGEAEAFF
v_gene: TRBV5-1; d_gene: -; j_gene: TRBJ2-6; abundance: few; CDR3nt: TGCGCCAGCAGCTTTCGACAGGCCGGGGCCAACGTCCTGACTTTC; CDR3aa: CASSFRQAGANVLTF
v_gene: TRBV6-2/TRBV6-3; d_gene: -; j_gene: TRBJ2-1; abundance: few; CDR3nt: TGTGCCAGCAGTTACGGGACCCCATCCTACAATGAGCAGTTCTTC; CDR3aa: CASSYGTPSYNEQFF
v_gene: TRBV20-1; d_gene: TRBD2; j_gene: TRBJ2-1; abundance: -; CDR3nt: TGCAGTGCTCAAGCGGGAGGGAGAAATGAGCAGTTCTTC; CDR3aa: CSAQAGGRNEQFF
v_gene: TRBV28; d_gene: -; j_gene: TRBJ2-1; abundance: -; CDR3nt: TGTGCCAGCAGTTTTTTCCCAGTAGGGGGATACAATGAGCAGTTCTTC; CDR3aa: CASSFFPVGGYNEQFF
v_gene: TRBV6-2/TRBV6-3; d_gene: TRBD2; j_gene: TRBJ2-2; abundance: few; CDR3nt: TGTGCCAGCAGTTACTCGACCCGCGGGAGGGCGAACACCGGGGAGCTGTTTTTT; CDR3aa: CASSYSTRGRANTGELFF
v_gene: TRBV4-2; d_gene: -; j_gene: TRBJ2-1; abundance: few; CDR3nt: TGTGCCAGCGGGTCCGAGTCTTACAATGAGCAGTTCTTC; CDR3aa: CASGSESYNEQFF
v_gene: TRBV20-1; d_gene: -; j_gene: TRBJ1-2; abundance: -; CDR3nt: TGCAGTGGATTCGTAACCGCCTATGGCTACACCTTC; CDR3aa: CSGFVTAYGYTF
v_gene: TRBV11-1; d_gene: -; j_gene: TRBJ2-1; abundance: few; CDR3nt: TGTGCCAGCAGCCGGGGGTCGAGCTCCTACAATGAGCAGTTCTTC; CDR3aa: CASSRGSSSYNEQFF
v_gene: TRBV5-6; d_gene: TRBD1; j_gene: TRBJ2-7; abundance: -; CDR3nt: TGTGCCAGCAGCTTTGGACAGGGACGGTACGAGCAGTACTTC; CDR3aa: CASSFGQGRYEQYF
v_gene: TRBV20-1; d_gene: -; j_gene: TRBJ2-4; abundance: -; CDR3nt: TGCAGTGCTCCACAGCCGGTAAACATTCAGTACTTC; CDR3aa: CSAPQPVNIQYF
v_gene: TRBV7-9; d_gene: -; j_gene: TRBJ1-2; abundance: -; CDR3nt: TGTGCCAGCAGCTTATCCTGGGAGGGCTACACCTTC; CDR3aa: CASSLSWEGYTF
v_gene: TRBV20-1; d_gene: -; j_gene: TRBJ2-1; abundance: few; CDR3nt: TGCAGTGCCCAGGAGGGGGAGTTACTCTACAATGAGCAGTTCTTC; CDR3aa: CSAQEGELLYNEQFF
v_gene: TRBV2; d_gene: TRBD1; j_gene: TRBJ1-4; abundance: -; CDR3nt: TGTGCCAGCAGCGAACTAGCGGGACAGCCAAATGAAAAACTGTTTTTT; CDR3aa: CASSELAGQPNEKLFF
v_gene: TRBV6-1; d_gene: -; j_gene: TRBJ1-3; abundance: many; CDR3nt: TGTGCCAGCAGCCGTGGACAGATTTCTGGAAACACCATATATTTT; CDR3aa: CASSRGQISGNTIYF
v_gene: TRBV5-1; d_gene: -; j_gene: TRBJ2-7; abundance: once; CDR3nt: TGCGCCAGCAGCCTTACGGACAGTTTGTCCGAGCAGTACTTC; CDR3aa: CASSLTDSLSEQYF
v_gene: TRBV2; d_gene: TRBD2; j_gene: TRBJ2-5; abundance: -; CDR3nt: TGTGCCAGCAGGCTGGACATCCGGACTAGCGGCGAGACCCAGTACTTC; CDR3aa: CASRLDIRTSGETQYF
v_gene: TRBV10-3; d_gene: TRBD1; j_gene: TRBJ2-5; abundance: few; CDR3nt: TGTGCCATCAGTGGAACCGGGACAGGGGGAAGAGAGACCCAGTACTTC; CDR3aa: CAISGTGTGGRETQYF
v_gene: TRBV7-9; d_gene: -; j_gene: TRBJ1-6; abundance: -; CDR3nt: TGTGCCAGCAGCTTAAGGGACGCACAGGTCTCACCCCTCCACTTT; CDR3aa: CASSLRDAQVSPLHF
v_gene: TRBV20-1; d_gene: TRBD2; j_gene: TRBJ2-1; abundance: -; CDR3nt: TGCAGTGCTAGGGGGGGACTAGCGGGAGTCAATGAGCAGTTCTTC; CDR3aa: CSARGGLAGVNEQFF
v_gene: TRBV29-1; d_gene: -; j_gene: TRBJ2-1; abundance: -; CDR3nt: TGCAGCGTTCGGCCCTTAGCCATATACAATGAGCAGTTCTTC; CDR3aa: CSVRPLAIYNEQFF